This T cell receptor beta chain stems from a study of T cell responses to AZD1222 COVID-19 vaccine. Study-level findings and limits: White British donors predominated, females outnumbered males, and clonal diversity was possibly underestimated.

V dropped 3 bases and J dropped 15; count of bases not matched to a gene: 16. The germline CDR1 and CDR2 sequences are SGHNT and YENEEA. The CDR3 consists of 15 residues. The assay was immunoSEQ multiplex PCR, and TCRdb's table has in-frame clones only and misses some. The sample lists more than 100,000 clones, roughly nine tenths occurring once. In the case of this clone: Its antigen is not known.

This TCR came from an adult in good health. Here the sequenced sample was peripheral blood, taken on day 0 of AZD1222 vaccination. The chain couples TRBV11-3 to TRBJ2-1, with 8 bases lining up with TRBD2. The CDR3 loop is CASSLGIAGQVWGFF. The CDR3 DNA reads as TGTGCCAGCAGCTTGGGAATAGCGGGGCAGGTCTGGGGGTTCTTC.